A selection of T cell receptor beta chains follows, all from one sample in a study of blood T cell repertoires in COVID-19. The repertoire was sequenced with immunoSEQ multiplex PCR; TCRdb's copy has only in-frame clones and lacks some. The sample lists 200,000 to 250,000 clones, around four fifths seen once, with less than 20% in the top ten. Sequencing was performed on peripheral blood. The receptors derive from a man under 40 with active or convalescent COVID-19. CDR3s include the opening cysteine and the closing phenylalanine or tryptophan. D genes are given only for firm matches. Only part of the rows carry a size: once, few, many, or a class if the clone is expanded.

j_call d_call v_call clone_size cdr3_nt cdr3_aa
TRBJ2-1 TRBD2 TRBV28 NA TGTGCCAGCAGAAGAGAGTTGGGTACTAGCGGGAATGAGCAGTTCTTC CASRRELGTSGNEQFF
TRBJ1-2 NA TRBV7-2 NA TGTGCCAGCAGCCCTACGGGGTTTAGCTACACCTTC CASSPTGFSYTF
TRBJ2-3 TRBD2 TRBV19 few TGTGCCAGTAAGGACCCCGTAGCGGGAGGTTTAGATACGCAGTATTTT CASKDPVAGGLDTQYF
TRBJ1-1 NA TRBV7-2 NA TGTGCCAGCAGCTTAGGAGGGTCAGTTAAGGAAGCTTTCTTT CASSLGGSVKEAFF
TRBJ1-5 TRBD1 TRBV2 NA TGTGCCAGCACTCCGGGACAGAGAGCATATAGCAATCAGCCCCAGCATTTT CASTPGQRAYSNQPQHF
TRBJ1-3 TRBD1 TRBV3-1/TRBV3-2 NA TGTGCCAGCAGCCAAGTTCTCCCGGGACAGCTCCCTAGGTCTGGAAACACCATATATTTT CASSQVLPGQLPRSGNTIYF
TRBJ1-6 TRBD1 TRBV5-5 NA TGTGCCAGCACCTCGGTCCGGGACAGGGTAGGCTCACCCCTCCACTTT CASTSVRDRVGSPLHF
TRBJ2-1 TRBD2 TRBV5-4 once TGTGCCAGCAGTGCCGGACTAGGCCTTGGTAATGAGCAGTTCTTC CASSAGLGLGNEQFF
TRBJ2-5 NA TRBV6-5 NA TGTGCCAGCAGTTATAACGGGTTATCGGGAGAGACCCAGTACTTC CASSYNGLSGETQYF
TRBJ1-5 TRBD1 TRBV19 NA TGTGCCAGTAAGGACAGGGGCAATCAGCCCCAGCATTTT CASKDRGNQPQHF
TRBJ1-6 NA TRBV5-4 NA TGTGCCAGCAGCCCGGGCCTTTGGGGAGGTTCACCCCTCCACTTT CASSPGLWGGSPLHF
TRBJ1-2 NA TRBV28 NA TGTGCCAGCAGCTTTAGGCTCCGGGGGAATGGTGGCTACACCTTC CASSFRLRGNGGYTF
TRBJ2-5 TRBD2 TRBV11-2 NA TGTGCCAGCAGCTTAGGGGGGACTAGCCTGTACTTC CASSLGGTSLYF
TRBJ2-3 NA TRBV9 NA TGTGCCAGCAGCGTCCAGGGGCAGGACACGCAGTATTTT CASSVQGQDTQYF
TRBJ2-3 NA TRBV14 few TGTGCCAGCAGCCAAGTTAGCCCCATCACAGATACGCAGTATTTT CASSQVSPITDTQYF
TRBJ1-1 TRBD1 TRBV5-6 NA TGTGCCAGCAGCTTTCTAGTAAGGCAGGGGGTGTCAACTGAAGCTTTCTTT CASSFLVRQGVSTEAFF
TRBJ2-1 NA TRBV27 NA TGTGCCAGCAGTCCCCTGAGACGGGTAACGAACAATGAGCAGTTCTTC CASSPLRRVTNNEQFF
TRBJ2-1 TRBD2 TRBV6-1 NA TGTGCCAGCAGTGGCGCCGGGACTAGCGGGAGTTATGAGCAGTTCTTC CASSGAGTSGSYEQFF
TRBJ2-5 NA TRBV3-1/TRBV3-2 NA TGTGCCAGCAGCCGCCGTCAGGGTGGAAAGGTAGAGACCCAGTACTTC CASSRRQGGKVETQYF
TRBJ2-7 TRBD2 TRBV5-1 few TGCGCCAGCAGCTTGGCTAGCGGGTTTTCCTACGAGCAGTACTTC CASSLASGFSYEQYF
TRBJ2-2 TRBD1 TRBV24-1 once TGTGCCACCAGTGATTTGCCGACAGGGGGCAAGTACACCGGGGAGCTGTTTTTT CATSDLPTGGKYTGELFF
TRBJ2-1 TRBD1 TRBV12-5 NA TGTGCTAGTGGTTTGGCCACCGGGACAGGTTTCTACAATGAGCAGTTCTTC CASGLATGTGFYNEQFF
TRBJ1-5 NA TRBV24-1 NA TGTGCCACCAGTGATCCCCGACAGCCAGATAGCAATCAGCCCCAGCATTTT CATSDPRQPDSNQPQHF
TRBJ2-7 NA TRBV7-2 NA TGTGCCAGCAGCCCCGTAGCGCCCTACGAGCAGTACTTC CASSPVAPYEQYF
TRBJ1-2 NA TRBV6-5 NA TGTGCCAGCAGCTTCGACAGGCGTAACTATGGCTACACCTTC CASSFDRRNYGYTF
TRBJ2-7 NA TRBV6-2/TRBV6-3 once TGTGCCAGCAGTTCCTCGAGCTACGAGCAGTACTTC CASSSSSYEQYF
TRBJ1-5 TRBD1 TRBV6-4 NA TGTGCCAGCAGCCCCACAGGGGGTAGTCAGCCCCAGCATTTT CASSPTGGSQPQHF
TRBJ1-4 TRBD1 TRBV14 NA TGTGCCAGCAGCCCGCGACAGGGGTCCGAAAAACTGTTTTTT CASSPRQGSEKLFF